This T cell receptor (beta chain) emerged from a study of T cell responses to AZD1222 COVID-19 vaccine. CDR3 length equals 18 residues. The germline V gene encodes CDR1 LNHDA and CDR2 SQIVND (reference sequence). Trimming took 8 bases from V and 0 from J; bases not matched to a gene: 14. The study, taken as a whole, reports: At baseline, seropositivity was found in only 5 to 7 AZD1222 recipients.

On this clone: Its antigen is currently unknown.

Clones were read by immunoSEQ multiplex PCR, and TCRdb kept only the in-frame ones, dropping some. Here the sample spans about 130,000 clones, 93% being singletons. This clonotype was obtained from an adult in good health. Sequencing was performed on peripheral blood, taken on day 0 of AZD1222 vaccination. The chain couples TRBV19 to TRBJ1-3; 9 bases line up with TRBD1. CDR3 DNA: TGTGCCAGTTGTTTGATGGGGACAGGGCCCTTCTCTGGAAACACCATATATTTT. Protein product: CASCLMGTGPFSGNTIYF.